These 3 T cell receptor beta chains came from one sample sequenced in a study of immune heterogeneity within non-small cell lung tumors. In a multiplex PCR, 32 V and 13 J primers amplified TCR beta CDR3. TCRdb analysed the multiplex PCR reads with MiXCR anew, one entry per CDR3 protein. Here the sample spans 10,000 to 15,000 distinct CDR3 sequences, approximately 22% being singletons. Samples each supplied about 600 ng of bulk tumor genomic DNA as template. Taken during surgery, several biopsies per primary tumor were spaced as far apart as possible within the tumor mass. Curative operations were performed on patients who had untreated, newly diagnosed non-small cell lung cancer. The sequenced sample consisted of lung tumor tissue. These receptors were taken from a man between 45 and 60 years old with non-small cell lung cancer.

This clonotype was detected ten times or more. The chain links TRBV14 to TRBJ1-4; possibly TRBD1 for D (5 bases). V gave up 2 bases and J gave up 7 bases, with 11 bases separating them. Germline lookup yields CDR1 SGHDN and CDR2 FVKESK. The CDR3 totals 14 residues. The CDR3 sequence is CASSQWGRGEKLFF. In DNA, the CDR3 is TGTGCCAGCAGCCAATGGGGGAGAGGTGAAAAACTGTTTTTT.

By its share, this clonotype is medium-sized. The chain is built from TRBV27 and TRBJ2-7, with a tentative D call TRBD1 (5 bases). The CDR3 contains 13 residues. V was trimmed by 1 base and J by 7 bases, leaving 11 bases between them. CDR1 is MNHEY, CDR2 SMNVEV, per germline (reference sequence). The CDR3 region has the DNA TGTGCCAGCAGTTTATTTAGGGGCAGGGAGCAGTACTTC. This codes for CASSLFRGREQYF.

The rearrangement joins TRBV3-1 to TRBJ1-1, with TRBD1 as a possible D gene (5 bases). The CDR3 length is 17 residues. Trimming cost V 1 base and J 3 bases, with 18 bases left between them. From germline, CDR1 is LGHDT and CDR2 YNNKEL (reference sequence). The CDR3 is CASSQARGTWGHTEAFF. CDR3 coding DNA: TGTGCCAGCAGCCAAGCGCGTGGAACCTGGGGCCACACTGAAGCTTTCTTT.